This T cell receptor (beta chain) was recovered during a study of human T cells and chemical hapten exposure (dated by TCRdb to the early 2020s). A note on the overall study: For sensitization, 2% DPC in acetone was applied to a roughly 2 cm by roughly 2 cm area of upper inner arm skin. Throughout the study period of around 24 weeks, patients also received therapeutic DPC doses to the scalp every week. Blood samples were taken from patients before sensitization (week 0) and at 2, 6 and about 24 weeks after DPC sensitization. The libraries were sequenced as a pool, and the TCR yield per sample differed mostly because of small variations in library volumes within the pool. About 30 alopecia patients provided blood for TCR sequencing at one to four time points (pre-sensitization, 2, 6 and 24 weeks). Most of the patients in the cohort were female, and the cohort covered alopecia areata with under or over 50% scalp involvement, alopecia totalis and alopecia universalis. Patch testing was performed on the upper back with Finn chambers containing 0.01% DPC, and the patch tests were scored after 6 days according to International Contact Dermatitis Research Group standards. Peripheral blood TCR repertoire changes were tracked in vivo in alopecia patients during primary and secondary sensitization to the hapten diphenylcyclopropenone (DPC). On the study overall, not on this receptor specifically: Alopecia, a presumed autoimmune disease, was present in all patients, so the immune response of the patients might differ from that of healthy individuals. After repeated subsampling, the strength of the expansion versus patch-test correlation and the threshold at which it became significant changed. A positive correlation was found between the number of PT1 expanded TCRs and patch test score, with significance reached at thresholds 8, 16 and 32 but not 4. Expanded TCRs formed significantly more large CDR3 similarity clusters than pre-sensitization or healthy control sets, consistent with antigen-driven responses. No change with DPC sensitization was found in the number of TCRs above 1 in 1000 frequency, and no evidence of global repertoire structure alterations was found.

Read against the paper, the sample's time point label means: patch test 2, 6 weeks after DPC sensitization. This sample's treatment or condition label indicates: therapeutic diphenylcyclopropenone sensitization with weekly scalp DPC. At each patch-test visit, blood was drawn before the patch test was applied. Patients were considered eligible if aged 18 to 70, diagnosed with alopecia and deemed suitable for DPC therapy, and patients were excluded if pregnant. Total RNA was extracted from unfractionated whole blood collected in Tempus Blood RNA tubes. V is pared back by 1 base and J by 12 bases, with 13 bases lying between the germline termini. CDR1 is given as SEHNR and CDR2 as FQNEAQ, both from the germline V gene (reference sequence). The CDR3 holds 12 amino acids from the cysteine to the phenylalanine. Left in the record is the CDR3 DNA by itself, 36 bases read in frame from the first base. This clonotype has just a few counts. The specificity of this receptor is unknown. No per-base quality is available; no much larger clone lies one base away.

Library preparation employed RACE. TCRdb lists the instrument as NextSeq 500. During library preparation, unique molecular identifiers were attached to individual cDNA molecules so that TCRs could be counted quantitatively and reproducibly. Each blood RNA sample was used to sequence both TCR alpha and TCR beta chains. The authors processed their data as follows. The median number of TCRs per sample was some 100,000, ranging from about 23,224 to 700,000. The Decombinator software suite was used to annotate V, J and CDR3 in the TCR reads. Every sample was subsampled to the same number of TCRs (28,000) for the PS versus PT1 abundance plots. Expanded TCRs were defined as absent before sensitization and observed at least eight times at the 2-week time point. TCRdb cleaned the public reads at Q25 with fastp, built clones with MiXCR and kept in-frame beta chains. Each record represents a unique CDR3 protein, reported with the most common genes and DNA among its rows. These V and J calls originate from TCRdb's pipeline instead of the authors' own analysis. The sample table holds about 140,000 distinct CDR3 sequences, of which about 12% were seen once. The ten largest clones take up around 1.4% of the sample.

The chain was built from TRBV7-9 and TRBJ2-7, with the identity of the D gene unclear. The sequence was collected from a woman between 50 and 59 years old with alopecia areata. Some clones in this sample may be carry-over from other donors' samples. The material was whole blood, obtained in connection with sensitization to the hapten diphenylcyclopropenone (DPC). The CDR3 corresponds to CASSLEGSYSYF. The DNA sequence follows: TGTGCCAGCAGCTTAGAGGGCTCTTACTCGTACTTC.